This T cell receptor beta chain was retrieved from a study of beta chain features in type 1 diabetes. Study observations and caveats: Shorter TCRB CDR3s, moderately but significantly so, were found in Type 1 diabetes patients in all four CD4+ subsets.

The V gene lost 0 bases and the J gene lost 3 bases, with 12 bases spanning the gap. CDR3 size: 15 residues. Per the germline V gene, CDR1 is LGHNA and CDR2 is YNFKEQ. Populations isolated by sorting all had purity greater than 95%. Notes on this clone: What it binds is unknown.

As every portion of the isolated RNA was reverse transcribed, the sequencing read expressed TCRB transcripts. Assay: immunoSEQ multiplex PCR; the TCRdb copy retains only in-frame clones and omits some. The data contain hundreds of thousands of clones, roughly 13% of them singletons. Material: naive CD4+ T cells from blood. V is TRBV4-2 and J is TRBJ2-7; D not resolved. The sequence was obtained from a man younger than 30 with type 1 diabetes. CDR3 DNA: TGTGCCAGCAGCCAAGATCCCGCTGGGGTCTACGAGCAGTACTTC. It yields the protein CASSQDPAGVYEQYF.